The clone carrying this T cell receptor (beta chain) appeared once. Its target is not known. V lost 1 base, J lost 2 bases, and 8 bases lay in between. Germline V gene sequence: CDR1 SQVTM, CDR2 ANQGSEA. The CDR3 spans 13 residues. Sequencing of DNA taken from cultured CD4+ T cells relied on the Oncomine TCR Beta short-read assay. TCRdb passed the PCR reads through MiXCR, listing each CDR3 protein once. This table has 20,000 to 30,000 distinct CDR3 sequences, roughly a third appearing once. Time point denoted: late sampling 161 to 241 days after vaccination in three convalescent patients. Treatment in this sample: approximately 9-day PBMC culture with coronavirus spike peptide pools or control peptides (ViraFEST assay). This record belongs to a study of vaccination and CD4 T cells after COVID-19. About the study: Two of the convalescents were Hispanic, and the group consisted of six males and four females. Blood was drawn a median roughly 66 days post second dose, range 14 to 241. Study results and caveats: For convalescent patients, a median around 90% of reactive clones surfaced exclusively after vaccination.

The material sequenced was CD4+ T cells from blood, cultured in vitro, taken about 7 months after SARS-CoV-2 vaccination. The TCR sequence derives from a human donor who had recovered from COVID-19. The V call is TRBV29-1, the J call TRBJ1-2; D is undetermined. The CDR3 here is CSVEAGENYGYTF. The CDR3, as DNA: TGCAGCGTTGAAGCGGGAGAGAACTATGGCTACACCTTC.